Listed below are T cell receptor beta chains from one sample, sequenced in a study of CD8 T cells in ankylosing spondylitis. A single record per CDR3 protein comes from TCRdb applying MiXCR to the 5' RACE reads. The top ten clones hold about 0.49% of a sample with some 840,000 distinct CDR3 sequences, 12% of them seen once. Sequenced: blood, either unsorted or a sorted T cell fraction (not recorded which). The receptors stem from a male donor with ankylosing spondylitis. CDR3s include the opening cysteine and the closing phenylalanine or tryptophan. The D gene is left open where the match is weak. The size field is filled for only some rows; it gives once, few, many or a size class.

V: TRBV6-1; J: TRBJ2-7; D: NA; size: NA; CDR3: CASSTAGMYEQYF; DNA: TGTGCCAGCTCAACGGCGGGCATGTACGAGCAGTACTTC
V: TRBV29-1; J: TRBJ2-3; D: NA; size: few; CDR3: CSVGNVGGATDTQYF; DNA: TGCAGCGTTGGTAATGTCGGGGGAGCCACAGATACGCAGTATTTT
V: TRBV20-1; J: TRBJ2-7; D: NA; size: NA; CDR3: CSAHIRQYEQYF; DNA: TGCAGTGCCCATATCCGACAGTACGAGCAGTACTTC
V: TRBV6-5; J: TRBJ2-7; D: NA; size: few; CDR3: CASSSHQGNSYEQYF; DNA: TGTGCCAGCAGTTCCCACCAAGGGAACTCCTACGAGCAGTACTTC
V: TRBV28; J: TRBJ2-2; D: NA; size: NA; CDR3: CASKHGGELFF; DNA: TGTGCCAGCAAGCATGGCGGGGAGCTGTTTTTT
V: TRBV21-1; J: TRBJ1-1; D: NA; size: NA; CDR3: CASSKLVNTEAFF; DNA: TGTGCCAGCAGCAAGTTGGTGAACACTGAAGCTTTCTTT
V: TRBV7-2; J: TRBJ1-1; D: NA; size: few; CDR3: CASSFSPLNTEAFF; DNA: TGTGCCAGCAGCTTCAGCCCCTTGAACACTGAAGCTTTCTTT
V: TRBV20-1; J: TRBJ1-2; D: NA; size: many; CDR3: CSANQGMRYTF; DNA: TGCAGTGCTAACCAGGGGATGCGCTACACCTTC
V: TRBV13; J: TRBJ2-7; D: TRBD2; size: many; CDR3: CASSSGTSGRFYEQYF; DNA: TGTGCCAGCAGCTCAGGGACTAGCGGGAGGTTCTACGAGCAGTACTTC
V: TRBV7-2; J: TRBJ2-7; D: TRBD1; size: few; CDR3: CASSLGAGTGGYEQYF; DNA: TGTGCCAGCAGCTTAGGGGCCGGGACAGGGGGCTACGAGCAGTACTTC
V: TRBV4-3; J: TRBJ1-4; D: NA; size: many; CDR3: CASSTGGYGGKLFF; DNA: TGCGCCAGCAGCACTGGGGGGTACGGCGGAAAACTGTTTTTT
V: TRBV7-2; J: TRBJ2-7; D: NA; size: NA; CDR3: CASSSSFYEQYF; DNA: TGTGCCAGCAGCTCTTCTTTCTACGAGCAGTACTTC
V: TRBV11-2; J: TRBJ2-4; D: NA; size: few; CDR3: CASSLLLGNIQYF; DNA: TGTGCCAGCAGCTTATTACTGGGAAACATTCAGTACTTC
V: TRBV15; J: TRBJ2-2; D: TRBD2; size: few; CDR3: CATSSSGAANTGELFF; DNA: TGTGCCACCAGCAGTAGCGGGGCCGCGAACACCGGGGAGCTGTTTTTT
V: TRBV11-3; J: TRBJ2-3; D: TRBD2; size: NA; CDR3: CASSSGGAGVRPDTQYF; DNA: TGTGCCAGCAGCTCCGGGGGGGCGGGAGTTCGCCCAGATACGCAGTATTTT
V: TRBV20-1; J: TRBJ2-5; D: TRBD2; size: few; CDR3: CSARETSGGSETQYF; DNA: TGCAGTGCTAGAGAGACTAGCGGGGGTTCAGAGACCCAGTACTTC
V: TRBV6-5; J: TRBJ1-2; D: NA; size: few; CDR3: CASSYGWQNYGYTF; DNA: TGTGCCAGCAGTTATGGTTGGCAGAACTATGGCTACACCTTC
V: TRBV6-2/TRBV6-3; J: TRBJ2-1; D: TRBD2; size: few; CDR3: CASTPGGWSYNEQFF; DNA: TGTGCCAGCACCCCGGGAGGGTGGTCCTACAATGAGCAGTTCTTC
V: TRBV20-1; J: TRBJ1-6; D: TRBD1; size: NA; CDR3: CSARAGGRQGDNSPLHF; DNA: TGCAGTGCTAGAGCGGGTGGAAGACAGGGGGATAATTCACCCCTCCACTTT
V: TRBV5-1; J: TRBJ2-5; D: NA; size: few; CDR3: CASSISTVYQETQYF; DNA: TGCGCCAGCAGCATCTCGACAGTGTACCAAGAGACCCAGTACTTC
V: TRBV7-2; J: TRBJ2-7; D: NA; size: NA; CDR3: CASSLDTISYEQYF; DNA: TGTGCCAGCAGCTTAGACACAATCTCCTACGAGCAGTACTTC
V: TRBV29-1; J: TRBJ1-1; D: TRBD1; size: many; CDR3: CSVVIGQGNTEAFF; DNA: TGCAGCGTCGTAATAGGACAGGGGAACACTGAAGCTTTCTTT
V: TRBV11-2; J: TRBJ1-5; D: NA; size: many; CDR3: CASSQYNQPQHF; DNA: TGTGCCAGCAGCCAATACAATCAGCCCCAGCATTTT
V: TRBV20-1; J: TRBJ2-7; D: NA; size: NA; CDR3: CSATMSYEQYF; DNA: TGCAGTGCTACCATGTCCTACGAGCAGTACTTC
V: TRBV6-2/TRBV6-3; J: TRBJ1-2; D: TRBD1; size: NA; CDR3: CASGDSQDYGYTF; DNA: TGTGCCAGCGGGGACAGTCAAGACTATGGCTACACCTTC
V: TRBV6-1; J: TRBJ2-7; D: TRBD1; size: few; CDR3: CASKAYSGTGKREQYF; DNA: TGTGCCAGCAAAGCCTACTCCGGGACAGGGAAACGCGAGCAGTACTTC
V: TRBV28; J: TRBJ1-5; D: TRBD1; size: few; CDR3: CASSDPGTGDSNQPQHF; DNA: TGTGCCAGCAGTGATCCCGGGACAGGGGATAGCAATCAGCCCCAGCATTTT
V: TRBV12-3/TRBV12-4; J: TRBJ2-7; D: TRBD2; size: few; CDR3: CASSFFSGGIPYF; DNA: TGTGCCAGCAGTTTTTTTAGCGGGGGGATTCCGTACTTC
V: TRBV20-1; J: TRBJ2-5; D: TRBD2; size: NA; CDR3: CSAGASGRPQETQYF; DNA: TGCAGTGCTGGAGCTAGCGGGAGGCCCCAAGAGACCCAGTACTTC
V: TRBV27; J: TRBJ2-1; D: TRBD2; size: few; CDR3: CASSLAGANYNEQFF; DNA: TGTGCCAGCAGTTTAGCGGGAGCAAATTACAATGAGCAGTTCTTC
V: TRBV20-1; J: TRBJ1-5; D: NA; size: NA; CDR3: CSASLGGGPNQPQHF; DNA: TGCAGTGCTAGTTTGGGAGGGGGGCCCAATCAGCCCCAGCATTTT
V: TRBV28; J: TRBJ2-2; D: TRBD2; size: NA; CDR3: CASSLAGGHTGELFF; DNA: TGTGCCAGCAGTTTAGCGGGAGGCCACACCGGGGAGCTGTTTTTT
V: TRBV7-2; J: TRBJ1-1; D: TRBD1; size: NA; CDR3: CASSYRQGRFGNTEAFF; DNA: TGTGCCAGCAGCTACCGACAGGGGAGGTTTGGGAACACTGAAGCTTTCTTT
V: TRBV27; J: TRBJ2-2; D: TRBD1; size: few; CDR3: CASSLYIGTGSWELFF; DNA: TGTGCCAGCAGTTTATATATCGGGACAGGGTCGTGGGAGCTGTTTTTT
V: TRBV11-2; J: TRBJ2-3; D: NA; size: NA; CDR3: CASSLDQLDTQYF; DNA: TGTGCCAGCAGCTTAGATCAACTAGATACGCAGTATTTT
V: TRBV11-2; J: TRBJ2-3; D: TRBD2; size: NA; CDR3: CASRSRGVGGASTDTQYF; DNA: TGTGCCAGCAGATCTCGGGGGGTTGGCGGAGCTAGCACAGATACGCAGTATTTT
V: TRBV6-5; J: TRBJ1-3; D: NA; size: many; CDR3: CASSYSGRAGNTIYF; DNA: TGTGCCAGCAGTTACTCAGGCAGGGCGGGAAACACCATATATTTT